This T cell receptor (beta chain) was sequenced for a study of blood T cell repertoires in COVID-19. The assay was immunoSEQ multiplex PCR, and TCRdb's table has in-frame clones only and misses some. This sample has approximately 250,000 clones; around 81% occur once, and the top ten carry approximately 6.3%. The V gene's germline CDR1 is SGHRS and CDR2 YFSETQ. Losses at the gene ends were 6 bases for V and 0 bases for J; bases not matched to a gene: 5. This CDR3 region has 16 residues. The chain joins TRBV5-1 to TRBJ2-2, with TRBD2 matching 10 bases. This sequence originates from a woman aged 55-75 years with active or convalescent COVID-19. Sequencing used peripheral blood. CDR3 DNA: TGCGCCAGCACCCGACTAGCGGGCCCGAACACCGGGGAGCTGTTTTTT. This translates into CASTRLAGPNTGELFF.